These T cell receptor beta chains were read from a single sample in a study of blood T cell repertoires in COVID-19. This table comes from immunoSEQ multiplex PCR, and its TCRdb copy is limited to in-frame clones, with some not included. The sample consists of some 280,000 clones, roughly 90% of them appearing once. Sequencing was carried out using peripheral blood. The receptors originated from a woman aged 30 to 39 with active or convalescent COVID-19. Each CDR3 is given with its conserved first and last residue. D genes are given only for firm matches. Size tells how often a clone was seen (once, few, many) or the class of an expanded clone, and some rows leave it out.

d_call	v_call	j_call	clone_size	cdr3_nt	cdr3_aa
TRBD2	TRBV7-2	TRBJ2-7	NA	TGTGCCAGCAGCTTAGATGGCGGGGGGACGATACCCGTGCAGTACTTC	CASSLDGGGTIPVQYF
TRBD1	TRBV10-3	TRBJ2-5	NA	TGTGCCACCGTGACAGGGCCGGGGGAGACCCAGTACTTC	CATVTGPGETQYF
TRBD1	TRBV24-1	TRBJ2-1	NA	TGTGCCACCAGGATGGGTCAGGGGGCGCATAATGAGCAGTTCTTC	CATRMGQGAHNEQFF
NA	TRBV28	TRBJ1-4	NA	TGTGCCAGCAGCACGGACAGCGCAACTAATGAAAAACTGTTTTTT	CASSTDSATNEKLFF
TRBD2	TRBV5-5	TRBJ2-1	NA	TGTGCCAGCAACCGCGGCGGCCACGGCGGGGGCAATGAGCAGTTCTTC	CASNRGGHGGGNEQFF
NA	TRBV5-4	TRBJ2-3	NA	TGTGCCAGCAGCTTGGGGCGGTCCAACACAGATACGCAGTATTTT	CASSLGRSNTDTQYF
TRBD1	TRBV27	TRBJ2-2	NA	TGTGCCAGCAGTTTAGGGACAGGGATCACCGGGGAGCTGTTTTTT	CASSLGTGITGELFF
NA	TRBV5-1	TRBJ2-5	NA	TGCGCCAGCCGCCGACCAGAGGACTCAGAGACCCAGTACTTC	CASRRPEDSETQYF
NA	TRBV7-2	TRBJ1-1	NA	TGTGCCAGCAGCTTAATTATGATCCAGACTGAAGCTTTCTTT	CASSLIMIQTEAFF
NA	TRBV19	TRBJ1-3	once	TGTGCCAGTAGTGTTGCGCGATCCGGTGGAAACACCATATATTTT	CASSVARSGGNTIYF
TRBD1	TRBV5-6	TRBJ1-6	NA	TGTGCCAGCAGCCTCAACGACAGGGCGGGGACACCCCTCCACTTT	CASSLNDRAGTPLHF
TRBD1	TRBV5-6	TRBJ1-5	NA	TGTGCCAGCAGCCTCTGGACAGGGTCAACAGGCAATCAGCCCCAGCATTTT	CASSLWTGSTGNQPQHF
TRBD1	TRBV2	TRBJ1-1	once	TGTGCCAGCAGTGAGACGGACAGGGGGAACACTGAAGCTTTCTTT	CASSETDRGNTEAFF
TRBD2	TRBV11-2	TRBJ2-1	once	TGTGCCAGCAGCTTAGGGAAAACGGGGGGGGTCTACAATGAGCAGTTCTTC	CASSLGKTGGVYNEQFF
TRBD2	TRBV10-2	TRBJ2-3	NA	TGCGCCAGCAGTGATGGCGGGGGGGGCACAGATACGCAGTATTTT	CASSDGGGGTDTQYF
NA	TRBV10-3	TRBJ1-1	NA	TGCGGATCCGTATCAGGCCCCCCCATGAACACTGAAGCTTTCTTT	CGSVSGPPMNTEAFF